These T cell receptor beta chains were read from a single sample in a study of T cells after yellow fever vaccination. TCRdb itself ran the 5' RACE reads through MiXCR, one entry per CDR3 protein. The sample holds hundreds of thousands of distinct CDR3 sequences; more than 9% are singletons and the top ten take just under 15%. The sample was PBMCs, taken on the day of the yellow fever booster vaccination. The origin of the receptors is a man aged 30 to 39 who received the YFV17D yellow fever vaccine. Both conserved end residues are part of each CDR3. The D gene is left open where the match is weak. The size entry is marked missing in some rows and otherwise reads once, few, many or a size class.

TRBJ2-5,11,few,TRBV29-1,-,CSVLLEETQYF,TGCAGCGTTCTGCTGGAAGAGACCCAGTACTTC
TRBJ2-3,14,many,TRBV12-3/TRBV12-4,-,CASSFLGGTDTQYF,TGTGCCAGCAGTTTCCTAGGGGGCACAGATACGCAGTATTTT
TRBJ2-2,15,-,TRBV24-1,-,CATSDFHLDTGELFF,TGTGCCACCAGTGATTTCCACCTTGACACCGGGGAGCTGTTTTTT
TRBJ2-7,16,-,TRBV29-1,-,CSVVSVDSYPSYEQYF,TGCAGCGTTGTAAGCGTAGACAGCTACCCATCCTACGAGCAGTACTTC
TRBJ1-4,16,-,TRBV20-1,TRBD1,CSALSQGASANEKLFF,TGCAGTGCCCTGTCCCAGGGGGCGTCGGCTAATGAAAAACTGTTTTTT
TRBJ2-3,15,few,TRBV5-1,TRBD1,CASSITGGWPDTQYF,TGCGCCAGCAGCATCACAGGGGGCTGGCCAGATACGCAGTATTTT
TRBJ1-1,12,few,TRBV7-9,-,CASSLSYTEAFF,TGTGCCAGCAGCTTAAGCTACACTGAAGCTTTCTTT
TRBJ2-2,15,many,TRBV6-4,-,CASSDSGANTGELFF,TGTGCCAGCAGTGACTCGGGTGCGAACACCGGGGAGCTGTTTTTT
TRBJ2-1,16,many,TRBV5-1,TRBD1,CASSLSRGSSGNEQFF,TGCGCCAGCAGTCTCAGCAGGGGGTCCTCCGGCAATGAGCAGTTCTTC
TRBJ2-7,15,-,TRBV10-2,TRBD2,CASSGSSGRAAEQYF,TGCGCCAGCAGTGGTTCTAGCGGGAGGGCGGCCGAGCAGTACTTC
TRBJ2-7,16,few,TRBV4-3,-,CASSQDRDRRTYEQYF,TGCGCCAGCAGCCAAGATCGTGACAGGAGAACCTACGAGCAGTACTTC
TRBJ2-2,12,few,TRBV5-6,-,CASTRETGELFF,TGTGCCAGCACCCGGGAGACCGGGGAGCTGTTTTTT
TRBJ2-7,12,few,TRBV10-2,-,CASNPGAGEQYF,TGCGCCAGCAATCCAGGGGCCGGGGAGCAGTACTTC
TRBJ1-1,14,many,TRBV7-2,-,CASSFRGRDTEAFF,TGTGCCAGCAGCTTCCGGGGGCGCGACACTGAAGCTTTCTTT
TRBJ2-7,14,many,TRBV27,TRBD2,CASTRLAGGYEQYF,TGTGCCAGCACTCGACTAGCGGGAGGGTACGAGCAGTACTTC
TRBJ2-5,15,-,TRBV7-2,-,CASSLRQSSGLAQYF,TGTGCCAGCAGCTTAAGACAGTCCTCGGGTTTGGCCCAGTACTTC
TRBJ1-6,14,many,TRBV27,-,CATRPGARGSPLHF,TGTGCCACTAGGCCAGGGGCGCGGGGTTCACCCCTCCACTTT
TRBJ2-1,15,few,TRBV24-1,TRBD1,CATSDPRQGRDEQFF,TGTGCCACCAGTGACCCCCGACAGGGGCGGGATGAGCAGTTCTTC
TRBJ2-7,15,-,TRBV7-9,TRBD2,CASSLGGGDGYEQYF,TGTGCCAGCAGCTTAGGGGGGGGGGACGGCTACGAGCAGTACTTC
TRBJ1-2,12,-,TRBV2,-,CASWDRDYGYTF,TGTGCCAGTTGGGACCGAGACTATGGCTACACCTTC
TRBJ2-1,13,-,TRBV20-1,-,CSASTGSYNEQFF,TGCAGTGCTAGTACAGGCTCCTACAATGAGCAGTTCTTC
TRBJ2-3,13,many,TRBV27,-,CASSGPGTDTQYF,TGTGCCAGCAGTGGACCTGGCACAGATACGCAGTATTTT
TRBJ1-1,12,-,TRBV7-2,-,CASTLGAGEAFF,TGTGCCAGCACCCTAGGGGCCGGGGAAGCTTTCTTT
TRBJ2-7,12,-,TRBV12-3/TRBV12-4,-,CASSLTRTEQYF,TGTGCCAGCAGCCTGACTAGAACCGAGCAGTACTTC
TRBJ2-2,18,few,TRBV11-2,-,CASSPGAPGILSTGELFF,TGTGCCAGCAGTCCAGGGGCTCCGGGAATCCTAAGCACCGGGGAGCTGTTTTTT
TRBJ2-7,15,many,TRBV9,TRBD2,CASSGAGGGLDEQYF,TGTGCCAGCAGCGGAGCGGGAGGGGGCCTGGACGAGCAGTACTTC
TRBJ2-7,15,-,TRBV7-7,TRBD1,CASSHSRDRGYEQYF,TGTGCTAGCAGCCACTCCCGGGACAGGGGATACGAGCAGTACTTC
TRBJ2-1,16,many,TRBV2,TRBD1,CASSDSIQGVGNEQFF,TGTGCCAGCAGTGATAGCATACAGGGGGTTGGCAATGAGCAGTTCTTC
TRBJ1-2,15,-,TRBV5-6,TRBD1,CASSTSGQGGYGYTF,TGTGCCAGCAGCACATCTGGACAGGGAGGCTATGGCTACACCTTC
TRBJ2-3,16,-,TRBV5-4,-,CASRHGGEMRTDTQYF,TGTGCCAGCAGGCACGGAGGGGAGATGAGGACAGATACGCAGTATTTT
TRBJ1-2,12,-,TRBV9,-,CASSVVGGGYTF,TGTGCCAGCAGCGTAGTAGGGGGGGGCTACACCTTC
TRBJ2-3,15,-,TRBV24-1,TRBD2,CATSRAGVGRDTQYF,TGTGCCACCAGTCGAGCGGGAGTCGGCAGAGATACGCAGTATTTT
TRBJ2-3,19,few,TRBV11-1,TRBD1,CASSPVGTAKGGETDTQYF,TGTGCCAGCAGCCCTGTGGGGACAGCCAAAGGTGGAGAGACAGATACGCAGTATTTT
TRBJ1-2,15,-,TRBV18,TRBD1,CASSSPETGEVGYTF,TGTGCCAGCTCATCTCCAGAAACAGGGGAAGTCGGCTACACCTTC
TRBJ2-7,15,-,TRBV7-8,TRBD2,CASSRGTSGRNEQYF,TGTGCCAGCAGCCGAGGGACTAGCGGGAGGAACGAGCAGTACTTC
TRBJ2-3,17,many,TRBV12-3/TRBV12-4,TRBD2,CASSSQTSGEGTDTQYF,TGTGCCAGCAGTTCCCAGACTAGCGGAGAGGGGACAGATACGCAGTATTTT
TRBJ2-7,15,few,TRBV7-2,-,CASSLRPGGAYEQYF,TGTGCCAGCAGCTTACGTCCAGGTGGGGCCTACGAGCAGTACTTC
TRBJ2-3,15,few,TRBV6-5,-,CASSYSSTGTDTQYF,TGTGCCAGCAGTTACTCCTCGACTGGTACAGATACGCAGTATTTT
TRBJ2-2,11,-,TRBV15,-,CATSEPGELFF,TGTGCCACCAGCGAGCCCGGGGAGCTGTTTTTT
TRBJ2-2,13,-,TRBV29-1,-,CSVEQVNTGELFF,TGCAGCGTTGAACAGGTCAACACCGGGGAGCTGTTTTTT
TRBJ1-2,15,-,TRBV4-3,-,CASSLAPGGLYGYTF,TGCGCCAGCAGCCTGGCCCCCGGCGGTCTCTATGGCTACACCTTC